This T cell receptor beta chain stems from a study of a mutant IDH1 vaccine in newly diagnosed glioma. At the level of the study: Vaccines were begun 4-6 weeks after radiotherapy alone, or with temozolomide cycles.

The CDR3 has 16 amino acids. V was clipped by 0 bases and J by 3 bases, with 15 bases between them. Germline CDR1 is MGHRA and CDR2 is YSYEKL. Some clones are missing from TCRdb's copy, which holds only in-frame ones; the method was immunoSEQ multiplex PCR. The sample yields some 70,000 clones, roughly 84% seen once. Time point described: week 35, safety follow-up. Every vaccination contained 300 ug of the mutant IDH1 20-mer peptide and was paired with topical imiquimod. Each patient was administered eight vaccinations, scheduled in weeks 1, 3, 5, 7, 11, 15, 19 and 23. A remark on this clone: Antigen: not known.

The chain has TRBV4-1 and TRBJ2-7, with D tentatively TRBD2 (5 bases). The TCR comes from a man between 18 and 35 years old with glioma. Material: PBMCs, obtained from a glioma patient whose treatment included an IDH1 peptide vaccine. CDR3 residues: CASSQDWSAGIYEQYF. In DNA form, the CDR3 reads TGCGCCAGCAGCCAAGATTGGAGCGCCGGGATCTACGAGCAGTACTTC.